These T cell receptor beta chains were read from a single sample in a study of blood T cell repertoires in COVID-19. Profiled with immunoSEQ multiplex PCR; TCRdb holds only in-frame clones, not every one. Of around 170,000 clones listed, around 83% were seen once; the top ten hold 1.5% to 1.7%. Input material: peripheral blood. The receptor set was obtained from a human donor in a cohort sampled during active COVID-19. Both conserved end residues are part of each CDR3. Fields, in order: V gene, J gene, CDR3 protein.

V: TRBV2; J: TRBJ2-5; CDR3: CASSAGGRETQYF
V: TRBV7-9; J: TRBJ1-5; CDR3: CASSRTGDGNQPQHF
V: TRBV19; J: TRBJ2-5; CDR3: CASSRGAGGPETQYF
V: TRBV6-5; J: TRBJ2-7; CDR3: CASRRGGHYEQYF
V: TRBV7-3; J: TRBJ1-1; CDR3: CASSSTRPHGGNTEAFF
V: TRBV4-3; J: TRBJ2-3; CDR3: CASSHRGTDTQYF
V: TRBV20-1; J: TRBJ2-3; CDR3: CSASPSGSHRDTQYF
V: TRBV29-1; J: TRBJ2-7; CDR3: CSVVAGPYEQYF
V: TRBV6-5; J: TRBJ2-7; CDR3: CASSYPGGDEQYF
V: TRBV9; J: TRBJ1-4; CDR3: CASSVGTLTNEKLFF
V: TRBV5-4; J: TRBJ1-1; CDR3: CASSPREGGTEAFF